A single sample gave rise to the 6 T cell receptor beta chains below, sequenced in a study of early T cells in non-severe SARS-CoV-2 infection. TCRdb re-analysed the 5' RACE reads in MiXCR, keeping a single row per CDR3 protein. The sample lists about 80,000 distinct CDR3 sequences, roughly 12% occurring once. The material sequenced was whole blood. These receptors came from an adult who was a healthcare worker with PCR-confirmed SARS-CoV-2 infection or an uninfected control (not recorded which).

This clonotype was seen repeatedly, ten times or more. V gene TRBV4-1 combines with J gene TRBJ2-3; 9 bases are shared with TRBD2. Germline trimming cut 1 base from V and 6 bases from J; bases unmatched to any gene: 5. Looked up from germline, CDR1 is MGHRA and CDR2 is YSYEKL. CDR3 size: 15 residues. The CDR3 nucleotides read TGCGCCAGCAGCCAAGTCTCGCGGGGGGGTGATACGCAGTATTTT. This codes for CASSQVSRGGDTQYF.

This clonotype was detected a few times. The genes are TRBV5-6 and TRBJ1-2, with D perhaps TRBD1 (6 bases). V was clipped by 6 bases and J by 2 bases, with 14 bases between them. This CDR3 contains 14 residues. CDR1 SGHDT and CDR2 YYEEEE come from the germline V gene. The CDR3 region has the DNA TGTGCCAGCACCTCGACCGACAGGAACTATGGCTACACCTTC. This translates into CASTSTDRNYGYTF.

This clonotype has only a few counts. V usage is TRBV20-1 and J usage is TRBJ2-5; 7 positions match TRBD1. CDR1 is DFQATT and CDR2 is SNEGSKA in the germline V gene (reference sequence). The V gene end was trimmed by 6 bases and the J gene end by 0 bases; junction bases not matched to a gene: 7. This CDR3 region has 14 residues. CDR3 in DNA: TGCAGTGCAGAAGGGACAGCGTACCAAGAGACCCAGTACTTC. As protein: CSAEGTAYQETQYF.

This clonotype was seen many times. The CDR3 spells CASSLLLGNEQFF. DNA for the CDR3: TGTGCCAGCAGTTTATTACTTGGGAACGAGCAGTTCTTC. The chain links TRBV12-3 or TRBV12-4 to TRBJ2-1; D is unresolved. The V gene lost 2 bases and the J gene lost 10 bases, with 12 bases spanning the gap. There are 13 residues in the CDR3.

This clonotype was detected many times. The CDR3 spells CASSYEGVSGNTIYF. The DNA of the CDR3 is TGTGCCAGCAGTTACGAAGGAGTCTCTGGAAACACCATATATTTT. The rearrangement uses TRBV6-6 and TRBJ1-3, with unresolved D. The CDR3 covers 15 residues. Germline CDR1 reads MNHNY; CDR2 reads SVGAGI (reference sequence). V was pared by 2 bases and J by 0 bases, with 8 bases between.

The J gene is TRBJ1-1, the V gene TRBV20-1; a weak D match, TRBD1 (5 bases). This CDR3 region has 14 residues. The germline V and J ends were trimmed by 0 bases and 5 bases, with 13 bases remaining between them. The germline gives CDR1 DFQATT, CDR2 SNEGSKA (reference sequence). DNA for the CDR3: TGCAGTGCTAGAGATATCAAGGGGTTAACTGAAGCTTTCTTT. It specifies CSARDIKGLTEAFF.